A selection of T cell receptor beta chains follows, all from one sample in a study of long-term antiretroviral therapy in people with HIV. This table comes from immunoSEQ multiplex PCR, and its TCRdb copy is limited to in-frame clones, with some not included. The table has 25,000 to 35,000 clones, about three quarters seen once. The sample here was unsorted PBMCs, taken 3.1 years after starting antiretroviral therapy. Receptors were obtained from a woman aged 50 to 65 with HIV. The CDR3 runs from the conserved cysteine through the conserved F or W. A D gene is named only where the DNA matches it firmly. Clone size is given for some rows only: seen once, a few or many times, or a class if the clone is expanded.

D gene | clone size | J gene | CDR3 length | V gene | CDR3 protein | CDR3 DNA
. | . | TRBJ2-2 | 11 | TRBV18 | CASSGTGELFF | TGTGCCAGCTCAGGGACCGGGGAGCTGTTTTTT
. | . | TRBJ1-3 | 13 | TRBV19 | CASQLSSGNTIYF | TGTGCCAGTCAACTGTCCTCTGGAAACACCATATATTTT
. | . | TRBJ2-6 | 15 | TRBV11-2 | CASSLKTSGANVLTF | TGTGCCAGCAGCTTAAAGACAAGTGGGGCCAACGTCCTGACTTTC
. | . | TRBJ2-3 | 17 | TRBV4-1 | CASSQDRLASYTDTQYF | TGCGCCAGCAGCCAAGATCGGCTAGCGAGCTACACAGATACGCAGTATTTT
TRBD2 | . | TRBJ2-2 | 18 | TRBV5-1 | CASSLESSGGAGAGELFF | TGCGCCAGCAGCTTGGAGTCTAGCGGGGGGGCAGGCGCCGGGGAGCTGTTTTTT
. | few | TRBJ1-6 | 15 | TRBV19 | CASSMSDSFNSPLHF | TGTGCCAGTAGTATGTCGGACAGCTTTAATTCACCCCTCCACTTT
. | few | TRBJ1-1 | 15 | TRBV27 | CASSLLAGVNTEAFF | TGTGCCAGCAGTTTATTGGCAGGGGTAAACACTGAAGCTTTCTTT
TRBD2 | . | TRBJ2-3 | 20 | TRBV13 | CASSPLVLAGGQSSTDTQYF | TGTGCCAGCAGCCCCCTCGTTCTAGCGGGGGGTCAATCTAGCACAGATACGCAGTATTTT
. | . | TRBJ2-5 | 12 | TRBV10-2 | CASSEFSEGQYF | TGCGCCAGCAGTGAATTTTCCGAGGGCCAGTACTTC
. | . | TRBJ2-3 | 14 | TRBV27 | CASSFQPEIDTQYF | TGTGCCAGCAGTTTTCAGCCTGAGATCGATACGCAGTATTTT
. | once | TRBJ2-3 | 13 | TRBV30 | CAWSTWRADTQYF | TGTGCCTGGAGTACGTGGAGGGCAGATACGCAGTATTTT
. | . | TRBJ2-5 | 15 | TRBV2 | CASRAGEVGQETQYF | TGTGCCAGCCGGGCGGGTGAAGTAGGCCAAGAGACCCAGTACTTC
. | . | TRBJ2-2 | 17 | TRBV9 | CASSIRGDSPNTGELFF | TGTGCCAGCAGCATTCGAGGCGACAGCCCGAACACCGGGGAGCTGTTTTTT
. | . | TRBJ1-2 | 15 | TRBV6-1 | CASTAGQGSIYGYTF | TGTGCCAGCACTGCCGGGCAGGGATCCATCTATGGCTACACCTTC
. | . | TRBJ2-1 | 15 | TRBV7-9 | CASSFPMGPYNEQFF | TGTGCCAGCAGCTTCCCTATGGGTCCCTACAATGAGCAGTTCTTC
. | once | TRBJ1-6 | 16 | TRBV9 | CASSAGGISYNSPLHF | TGTGCCAGCAGCGCCGGAGGAATCTCCTATAATTCACCCCTCCACTTT
. | . | TRBJ1-1 | 13 | TRBV7-9 | CASSLVDGGEAFF | TGTGCCAGCAGCTTAGTAGACGGGGGTGAAGCTTTCTTT
. | . | TRBJ1-1 | 15 | TRBV7-2 | CASSPTLVLNTEAFF | TGTGCCAGCAGCCCCACCTTGGTACTGAACACTGAAGCTTTCTTT
. | . | TRBJ2-4 | 15 | TRBV29-1 | CSYSPGGASKNIQYF | TGCAGCTACAGTCCGGGGGGCGCTTCCAAAAACATTCAGTACTTC
. | . | TRBJ2-1 | 11 | TRBV30 | CAWSVGGLPFF | TGTGCCTGGAGTGTAGGCGGATTGCCGTTCTTC
. | . | TRBJ2-5 | 11 | TRBV2 | CASRKVQTQYF | TGTGCCAGCAGGAAGGTCCAGACCCAGTACTTC
. | few | TRBJ2-7 | 15 | TRBV2 | CASSISAEASYEQYF | TGTGCCAGCAGTATAAGCGCTGAGGCATCCTACGAGCAGTACTTC
TRBD1 | . | TRBJ2-3 | 14 | TRBV6-6 | CASSSTGPTDTQYF | TGTGCCAGCAGTTCGACAGGGCCGACAGATACGCAGTATTTT
TRBD1 | . | TRBJ1-1 | 15 | TRBV2 | CASSERGTASAEAFF | TGTGCCAGCAGCGAGAGGGGGACAGCCAGTGCTGAAGCTTTCTTT
TRBD1 | . | TRBJ1-1 | 16 | TRBV27 | CASSWTGGFQNTEAFF | TGTGCCAGCAGTTGGACAGGGGGTTTCCAGAACACTGAAGCTTTCTTT
. | few | TRBJ1-6 | 13 | TRBV30 | CAWSRVGVSPLHF | TGTGCCTGGAGTCGGGTGGGGGTTTCACCCCTCCACTTT
. | . | TRBJ2-5 | 11 | TRBV11-2 | CASGGYETQYF | TGTGCCAGCGGTGGATATGAGACCCAGTACTTC
. | . | TRBJ2-3 | 16 | TRBV9 | CASSPSLATGADTQYF | TGTGCCAGCAGCCCCAGCCTAGCGACGGGAGCAGATACGCAGTATTTT
. | . | TRBJ1-6 | 16 | TRBV27 | CASSLSSSSYNSPLHF | TGTGCCAGCAGTTTATCTAGTAGCTCCTATAATTCACCCCTCCACTTT
TRBD1 | . | TRBJ1-1 | 13 | TRBV28 | CASSRTGSTEAFF | TGTGCCAGCAGTCGGACAGGGAGCACTGAAGCTTTCTTT
. | . | TRBJ1-2 | 14 | TRBV9 | CASSVALVEGGYTF | TGTGCCAGCAGCGTAGCCCTCGTCGAAGGCGGCTACACCTTC
. | . | TRBJ1-1 | 14 | TRBV9 | CASSVALGRTEAFF | TGTGCCAGCAGCGTAGCTCTGGGAAGGACTGAAGCTTTCTTT
TRBD2 | once | TRBJ2-1 | 19 | TRBV7-9 | CASSPGSRMIAGVYNEQFF | TGTGCCAGCAGCCCAGGATCCCGCATGATAGCGGGGGTATACAATGAGCAGTTCTTC
. | . | TRBJ1-1 | 16 | TRBV6-1 | CASSEAGAVGNTEAFF | TGTGCCAGCAGTGAAGCCGGGGCGGTGGGGAACACTGAAGCTTTCTTT
. | . | TRBJ2-5 | 12 | TRBV11-2 | CASSLDYDGQYF | TGTGCCAGCAGCTTAGATTACGACGGCCAGTACTTC
. | . | TRBJ2-7 | 15 | TRBV7-2 | CASSFYAGAPYEQYF | TGTGCCAGCAGCTTCTATGCGGGGGCCCCCTACGAGCAGTACTTC
TRBD1 | . | TRBJ1-1 | 13 | TRBV13 | CASSSHGQGQAFF | TGTGCCAGCAGCTCTCACGGACAGGGTCAAGCTTTCTTT
TRBD1 | . | TRBJ1-6 | 15 | TRBV6-5 | CASSRGTDNNSPLHF | TGTGCCAGCAGTAGGGGGACAGACAATAATTCACCCCTCCACTTT
TRBD2 | . | TRBJ2-1 | 16 | TRBV7-3 | CASSPLAGGYSNEQFF | TGTGCCAGCAGCCCGCTAGCGGGGGGATACTCCAATGAGCAGTTCTTC
. | . | TRBJ1-4 | 14 | TRBV5-1 | CASTEVSTNEKLFF | TGCGCCAGTACGGAGGTTTCAACTAATGAAAAACTGTTTTTT
. | . | TRBJ2-3 | 17 | TRBV14 | CASSQGVHLTLTDTQYF | TGTGCCAGCAGCCAAGGGGTCCACCTGACTCTCACAGATACGCAGTATTTT
TRBD1 | . | TRBJ2-3 | 15 | TRBV19 | CASSTTGLSTDTQYF | TGTGCCAGTAGTACGACAGGGCTATCCACAGATACGCAGTATTTT
TRBD1 | . | TRBJ1-5 | 17 | TRBV5-1 | CASSFNPGQGPNQPQHF | TGCGCCAGCAGCTTTAATCCGGGACAGGGTCCCAATCAGCCCCAGCATTTT
TRBD1 | . | TRBJ1-2 | 16 | TRBV4-1 | CASSSPSRGLNYGYTF | TGCGCCAGCAGCTCTCCTTCGAGGGGGCTAAACTATGGCTACACCTTC
. | few | TRBJ1-1 | 11 | TRBV20-1 | CSAFEAFEAFF | TGCAGTGCGTTTGAGGCGTTTGAAGCTTTCTTT
TRBD1 | few | TRBJ2-7 | 15 | TRBV13 | CASSRSPGQYSEQYF | TGTGCCAGCAGCCGCAGCCCGGGACAGTATTCCGAGCAGTACTTC
. | . | TRBJ2-1 | 15 | TRBV4-1 | CASSQGGPTYNEQFF | TGCGCCAGCAGCCAAGGTGGGCCCACCTACAATGAGCAGTTCTTC
. | . | TRBJ1-1 | 12 | TRBV29-1 | CSVLQGRTEAFF | TGCAGCGTTCTTCAGGGGAGGACTGAAGCTTTCTTT
. | . | TRBJ1-2 | 14 | TRBV5-1 | CASSYRPLEYGYTF | TGCGCCAGCAGCTACCGTCCCCTCGAGTATGGCTACACCTTC
TRBD1 | . | TRBJ1-1 | 18 | TRBV4-1 | CASSQVSGQGSMNTEAFF | TGCGCCAGCAGCCAAGTGTCGGGACAGGGATCCATGAACACTGAAGCTTTCTTT
TRBD1 | . | TRBJ2-2 | 15 | TRBV4-1 | CASSIRTGGSGELFF | TGCGCCAGCAGCATACGTACAGGGGGCTCCGGGGAGCTGTTTTTT
TRBD1 | . | TRBJ1-3 | 17 | TRBV10-3 | CAISDSTGTGFGNTIYF | TGTGCCATCAGTGACTCAACCGGGACAGGGTTTGGAAACACCATATATTTT
. | . | TRBJ1-6 | 17 | TRBV11-2 | CASSGTGQSSYNSPLHF | TGTGCCAGCAGCGGGACTGGACAGAGCTCCTATAATTCACCCCTCCACTTT
. | . | TRBJ1-1 | 15 | TRBV7-6 | CASSPRRGGSTEAFF | TGTGCCAGCAGCCCCCGCCGGGGAGGAAGCACTGAAGCTTTCTTT
. | . | TRBJ2-6 | 16 | TRBV7-8 | CASSFTDASGANVLTF | TGTGCCAGCAGCTTTACAGATGCCTCTGGGGCCAACGTCCTGACTTTC